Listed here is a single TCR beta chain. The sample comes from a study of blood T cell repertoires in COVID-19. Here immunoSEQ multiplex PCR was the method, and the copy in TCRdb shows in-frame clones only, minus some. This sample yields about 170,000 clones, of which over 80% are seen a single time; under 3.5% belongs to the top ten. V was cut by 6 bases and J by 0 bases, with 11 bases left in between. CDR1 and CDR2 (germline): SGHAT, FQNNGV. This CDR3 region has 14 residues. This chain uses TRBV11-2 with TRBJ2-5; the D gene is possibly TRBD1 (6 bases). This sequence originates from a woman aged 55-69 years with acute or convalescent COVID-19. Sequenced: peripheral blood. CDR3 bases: TGTGCCAGCAGGCCTACAGGGTACCAAGAGACCCAGTACTTC. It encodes CASRPTGYQETQYF.